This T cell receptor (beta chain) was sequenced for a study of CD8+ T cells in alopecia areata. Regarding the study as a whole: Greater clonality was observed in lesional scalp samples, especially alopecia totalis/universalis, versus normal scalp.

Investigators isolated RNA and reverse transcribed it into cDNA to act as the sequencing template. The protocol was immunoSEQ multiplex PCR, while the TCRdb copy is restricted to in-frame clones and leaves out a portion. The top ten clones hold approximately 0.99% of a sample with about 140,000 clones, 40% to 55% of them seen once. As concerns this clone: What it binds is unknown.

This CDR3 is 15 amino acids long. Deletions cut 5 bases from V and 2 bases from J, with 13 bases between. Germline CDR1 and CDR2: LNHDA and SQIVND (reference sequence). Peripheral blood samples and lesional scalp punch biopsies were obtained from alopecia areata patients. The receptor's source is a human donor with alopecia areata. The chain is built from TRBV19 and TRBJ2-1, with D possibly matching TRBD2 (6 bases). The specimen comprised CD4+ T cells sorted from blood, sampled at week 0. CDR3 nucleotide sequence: TGTGCCAGTAGTGTCGCTAGCGATCCCTACAATGAGCAGTTCTTC. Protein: CASSVASDPYNEQFF. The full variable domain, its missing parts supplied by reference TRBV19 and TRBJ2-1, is DGGITQSPKYLFRKEGQNVTLSCEQNLNHDAMYWYRQDPGQGLRLIYYSQIVNDFQKGDIAEGYSVSREKKESFPLTVTSAQKNPTAFYLCASSVASDPYNEQFFGPGTRLTVL.